Following are 19 T cell receptor beta chains from one sample sequenced in a study of blood T cell repertoires in COVID-19. Profiled with immunoSEQ multiplex PCR; TCRdb holds only in-frame clones, not every one. Of some 70,000 clones in the sample, approximately 80% were seen once. The material sequenced was peripheral blood. The receptors originated from a woman aged 50 to 65 with acute or convalescent COVID-19.

This clone was seen only a few times. This rearrangement joins TRBV7-2 to TRBJ1-1; D is unclear. This CDR3 region has 12 residues. Between the trimmed V and J ends, which lost 2 bases and 8 bases, there was a span of 9 bases. Germline V gene lookup returns CDR1 SGHTA and CDR2 FQGNSA. CDR3 amino acids: CASSLTGREAFF. The CDR3 bases are TGTGCCAGCAGCTTAACGGGGAGGGAAGCTTTCTTT.

This rearrangement joins TRBV5-1 to TRBJ1-4, with D unclear. Germline V lookup: CDR1 SGHRS, CDR2 YFSETQ. The CDR3 is 13 amino acids. The V gene lost 2 bases and the J gene lost 3 bases, with 5 bases spanning the gap. DNA of the CDR3: TGCGCCAGCAGCTTTCGAGCTAATGAAAAACTGTTTTTT. Translation gives CASSFRANEKLFF.

This chain links TRBV5-1 with TRBJ2-5; TRBD2 matches at 9 bases. V lost 4 bases and J lost 5; bases outside the gene matches: 12. Germline lookup yields CDR1 SGHRS and CDR2 YFSETQ. CDR3 length: 16 amino acids. The CDR3 DNA reads TGCGCCAGCAGCCCTCTCGGCGCTAGCGGGGTGGAGACCCAGTACTTC. It codes for CASSPLGASGVETQYF.

This clone was recorded only once. The V call is TRBV6-6, the J call TRBJ1-6; tentatively, D is TRBD1 (5 bases). V dropped 8 bases and J dropped 6 bases, with 20 bases sitting between them. Per germline, CDR1 MNHNY and CDR2 SVGAGI (reference sequence). This CDR3 region has 16 residues. This CDR3 is CASGTSQGRGNSPLHF. CDR3 coding DNA: TGTGCCAGCGGAACCTCCCAGGGAAGAGGTAATTCACCCCTCCACTTT.

This clone was seen only once. The genes are TRBV19 and TRBJ1-1; D uncertain. The V gene lost 7 bases and the J gene lost 0 bases, with 15 bases spanning the gap. This CDR3 has 15 amino acids. Germline V gene lookup returns CDR1 LNHDA and CDR2 SQIVND (reference sequence). DNA for the CDR3: TGTGCCAGTATGAGGTCGCGGGATATGAACACTGAAGCTTTCTTT. Encoded protein: CASMRSRDMNTEAFF. The whole variable domain, filled in from reference TRBV19 and TRBJ1-1, reads DGGITQSPKYLFRKEGQNVTLSCEQNLNHDAMYWYRQDPGQGLRLIYYSQIVNDFQKGDIAEGYSVSREKKESFPLTVTSAQKNPTAFYLCASMRSRDMNTEAFFGQGTRLTVV.

The chain recombines TRBV29-1 with TRBJ1-2, with D tentatively TRBD1 (5 bases). The germline V gene has CDR1 SQVTM and CDR2 ANQGSEA. The V gene lost 3 bases and the J gene lost 5 bases, with 10 bases spanning the gap. This CDR3 has 12 residues. The CDR3 region is CSVDQGRYGYTF. The CDR3 DNA sequence: TGCAGCGTTGATCAGGGAAGGTATGGCTACACCTTC. Combining the CDR3 with reference TRBV29-1 and TRBJ1-2 gives the whole variable domain SAVISQKPSRDICQRGTSLTIQCQVDSQVTMMFWYRQQPGQSLTLIATANQGSEATYESGFVIDKFPISRPNLTFSTLTVSNMSPEDSSIYLCSVDQGRYGYTFGSGTRLTVV.

A single count supports this clone. The chain links TRBV6-5 to TRBJ1-4; D is unclear. The V end lost 2 bases, the J end lost 5 bases, and 9 bases lay between the germline ends. Germline V gives CDR1 MNHEY, CDR2 SVGAGI. The CDR3 length is 14 residues. For the CDR3, the DNA is TGTGCCAGCAGTTACGGGGAGGGAAATGAAAAACTGTTTTTT. This codes for CASSYGEGNEKLFF.

The chain employs TRBV5-6 and TRBJ2-3; 9 nucleotides align to TRBD2. Germline V CDR1 and CDR2: SGHDT, YYEEEE. The J segment lost 3 bases and the V segment lost 0 bases, leaving 2 bases of the junction unmatched. This CDR3 is built from 15 residues. The CDR3: CASSLGLAETDTQYF. In DNA form, the CDR3 reads TGTGCCAGCAGCTTGGGACTAGCGGAAACAGATACGCAGTATTTT. Supplemented by reference TRBV5-6 and TRBJ2-3, the full variable domain reads DAGVTQSPTHLIKTRGQQVTLRCSPKSGHDTVSWYQQALGQGPQFIFQYYEEEERQRGNFPDRFSGHQFPNYSSELNVNALLLGDSALYLCASSLGLAETDTQYFGPGTRLTVL.

V and J are TRBV28 and TRBJ1-1; tentative D call: TRBD1 (6 bases). CDR1 is MDHEN and CDR2 is SYDVKM in the germline V gene. Trimming cost V 5 bases and J 11 bases, with 12 bases left between them. The CDR3 sequence is 11 residues long. Here the CDR3 reads CASSLGGLAFF. For the CDR3, the DNA is TGTGCCAGCAGTCTGGGGGGGCTGGCTTTCTTT.

This chain uses TRBV4-2 with TRBJ1-4; tentatively, D is TRBD1 (5 bases). The CDR3 length is 14 residues. Trimming stripped 5 bases from V and 8 bases from J, with 15 bases between. Germline V gene sequence: CDR1 LGHNA, CDR2 YNFKEQ. Here the CDR3 reads CASSGAEVGEKLFF. The CDR3 DNA sequence: TGTGCCAGCAGCGGGGCAGAAGTAGGGGAAAAACTGTTTTTT.

The chain is built from TRBV2 and TRBJ2-2; TRBD2 matches at 12 bases. CDR3 length: 16 residues. Germline CDR1 reads SNHLY; CDR2 reads FYNNEI. Trimming cost V 4 bases and J 5 bases; bases outside gene matches: 5. CDR3 DNA sequence: TGTGCCAGCAGTGGGCTAGCGGGAGGGTGGACCGGGGAGCTGTTTTTT. Translating it yields CASSGLAGGWTGELFF. Together with reference TRBV2 and TRBJ2-2, the CDR3 gives the full variable domain: EPEVTQTPSHQVTQMGQEVILRCVPISNHLYFYWYRQILGQKVEFLVSFYNNEISEKSEIFDDQFSVERPDGSNFTLKIRSTKLEDSAMYFCASSGLAGGWTGELFFGEGSRLTVL.

This sequence joins TRBV9 and TRBJ2-3; 8 positions match TRBD2. The CDR3 has 16 residues. With 3 bases clipped from V and 2 bases from J, the junction kept 8 bases outside the gene matches. Germline assignment: CDR1 SGDLS and CDR2 YYNGEE. CDR3 bases: TGTGCCAGCAGCGACGGGGGGGCCCTACACACAGATACGCAGTATTTT. The encoded protein is CASSDGGALHTDTQYF.

This clone was seen a few times. This chain joins TRBV4-2 and TRBJ1-2; no firm D call. This CDR3 has 12 amino acids. Germline-derived CDR1 and CDR2 are LGHNA and YNFKEQ. V shed 3 bases and J shed 10 bases, with 12 bases lying between them. Written as DNA, the CDR3 is TGTGCCAGCAGCCAGGGAGACACACTCTACACCTTC. Its translation: CASSQGDTLYTF.

V usage is TRBV5-4 and J usage is TRBJ2-2; TRBD2 agrees at 10 bases. Germline V gene sequence: CDR1 SGHNT, CDR2 YYREEE (reference sequence). The V segment lost 0 bases and the J segment 6 bases; nucleotides outside the gene matches: 11. The CDR3 is 18 amino acids. CDR3 amino acids: CASSLGASGSRNPGELFF. The CDR3 DNA sequence: TGTGCCAGCAGCTTGGGGGCTAGCGGGAGCAGAAATCCCGGGGAGCTGTTTTTT.

J is TRBJ1-2 and V is TRBV7-9, with a tentative D call TRBD1 (5 bases). This CDR3 region has 16 residues. Looked up from germline, CDR1 is SEHNR and CDR2 is FQNEAQ (reference sequence). V was clipped by 5 bases and J by 6 bases, with 22 bases between them. The CDR3 is CASSLKEQDMWDGYTF. In nucleotides, the CDR3 is TGTGCCAGCAGCCTTAAAGAACAGGACATGTGGGATGGCTACACCTTC.

This clone was detected a few times. V is TRBV7-2 and J is TRBJ1-2, with TRBD1 matching 12 bases. This CDR3 is built from 19 residues. The V and J ends lost 1 base and 0 bases, in that order; junction bases with no gene match: 9. Germline assignment: CDR1 SGHTA and CDR2 FQGNSA. CDR3 bases: TGTGCCAGCAGCTTAGTTGCGGGACAGGGGGCCTCCTCTAACTATGGCTACACCTTC. It is translated as CASSLVAGQGASSNYGYTF. Supplemented by reference TRBV7-2 and TRBJ1-2, the full variable domain reads GAGVSQSPSNKVTEKGKDVELRCDPISGHTALYWYRQSLGQGLEFLIYFQGNSAPDKSGLPSDRFSAERTGGSVSTLTIQRTQQEDSAVYLCASSLVAGQGASSNYGYTFGSGTRLTVV.

This clone was observed a handful of times. This chain links TRBV27 with TRBJ1-2; 12 bases fit TRBD1. This CDR3 has 15 residues. The V segment lost 2 bases and the J segment 6 bases; nucleotides outside the gene matches: 4. CDR1 and CDR2 (germline): MNHEY, SMNVEV (reference sequence). The CDR3 spells CASSLRDRGRDGYTF. The CDR3 DNA is TGTGCCAGCAGTTTACGGGACAGGGGGCGAGATGGCTACACCTTC.

The rearrangement joins TRBV27 to TRBJ2-2; D remains ambiguous. CDR1 is MNHEY, CDR2 SMNVEV, per germline (reference sequence). Trimming left V 2 bases short and J 2 bases short, with 9 bases between. The CDR3 is made up of 15 amino acids. In nucleotides, the CDR3 is TGTGCCAGCAGTTTAAGGTCAGGAAACACCGGGGAGCTGTTTTTT. Protein product: CASSLRSGNTGELFF.

This chain joins TRBV6-2 or TRBV6-3 and TRBJ1-1; D uncertain. V dropped 3 bases and J dropped 8 bases, with 7 bases sitting between them. CDR3 length equals 11 residues. CDR1 and CDR2 (germline): MNHEY, SVGEGT. CDR3 residues: CASSYTEEAFF. Written as DNA, the CDR3 is TGTGCCAGCAGTTATACTGAAGAAGCTTTCTTT.